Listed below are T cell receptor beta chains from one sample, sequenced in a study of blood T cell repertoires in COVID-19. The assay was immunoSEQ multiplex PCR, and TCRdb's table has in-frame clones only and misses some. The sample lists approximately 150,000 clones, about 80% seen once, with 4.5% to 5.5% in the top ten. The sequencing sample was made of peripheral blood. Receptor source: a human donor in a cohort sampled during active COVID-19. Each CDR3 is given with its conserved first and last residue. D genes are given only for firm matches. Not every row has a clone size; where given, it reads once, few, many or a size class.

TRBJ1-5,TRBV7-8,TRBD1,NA,CASSSSRDRGLRNQPQHF,TGTGCCAGCAGCTCTAGCCGGGACAGGGGGCTTCGCAATCAGCCCCAGCATTTT
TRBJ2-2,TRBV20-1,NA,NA,CSASNYRTTNTGELFF,TGCAGTGCTAGTAATTATCGGACAACGAACACCGGGGAGCTGTTTTTT
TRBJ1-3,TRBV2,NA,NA,CASSPSSGNTIYF,TGTGCCAGCAGTCCCAGCTCTGGAAACACCATATATTTT
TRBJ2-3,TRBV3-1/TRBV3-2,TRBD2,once,CASSHLAGGDRFSTDTQYF,TGTGCCAGCAGCCACCTAGCGGGGGGGGATCGCTTTAGCACAGATACGCAGTATTTT
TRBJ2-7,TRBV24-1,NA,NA,CATSDTTGSEQYF,TGTGCCACCAGTGATACCACAGGGTCCGAGCAGTACTTC
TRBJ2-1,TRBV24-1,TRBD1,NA,CATSQPGQGRGEQFF,TGTGCCACCAGTCAACCAGGACAGGGGAGGGGTGAGCAGTTCTTC
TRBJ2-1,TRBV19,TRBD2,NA,CASSQSSGRGFF,TGTGCCAGTAGCCAGTCGAGCGGGAGGGGGTTCTTC
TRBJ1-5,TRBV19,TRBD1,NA,CASSTTTTGGDQPQHF,TGTGCCAGTAGTACCACTACTACAGGGGGCGATCAGCCCCAGCATTTT
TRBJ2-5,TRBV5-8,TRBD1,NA,CASSLVAPGGYETQYF,TGTGCCAGCAGCTTGGTTGCGCCAGGGGGTTACGAGACCCAGTACTTC
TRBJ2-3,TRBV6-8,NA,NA,CASSFPRAKNTQYF,TGTGCCAGCAGTTTCCCCAGAGCGAAAAATACGCAGTATTTT
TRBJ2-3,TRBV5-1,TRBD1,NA,CASSKGTGNTDTQYF,TGCGCCAGCAGCAAGGGGACAGGTAACACAGATACGCAGTATTTT
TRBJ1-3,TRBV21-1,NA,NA,CASPGGDRVSGNTIYF,TGTGCCAGCCCAGGGGGGGACAGGGTCTCTGGAAACACCATATATTTT
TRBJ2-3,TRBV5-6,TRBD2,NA,CASRSSTSSGGTDTQYF,TGTGCCAGCAGATCTAGCACTTCCAGCGGGGGGACAGATACGCAGTATTTT
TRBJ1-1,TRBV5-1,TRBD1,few,CASSSSGTGKGTEAFF,TGCGCCAGCAGCTCATCAGGGACAGGGAAGGGGACTGAAGCTTTCTTT
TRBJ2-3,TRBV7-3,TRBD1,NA,CASSLLPGQGSTDTQYF,TGTGCCAGCAGCTTATTACCGGGACAGGGCAGCACAGATACGCAGTATTTT
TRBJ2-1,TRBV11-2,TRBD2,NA,CASSGGVGEQFF,TGTGCCAGCAGCGGGGGGGTCGGTGAGCAGTTCTTC
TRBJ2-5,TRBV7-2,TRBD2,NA,CASSLASSGAETQYF,TGTGCCAGCAGCTTAGCCTCTAGCGGGGCAGAGACCCAGTACTTC
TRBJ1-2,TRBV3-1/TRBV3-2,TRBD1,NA,CASSRGQDLPTIGGYTF,TGTGCCAGCAGCCGAGGACAGGACCTTCCTACGATTGGTGGCTACACCTTC
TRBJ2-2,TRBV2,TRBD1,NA,CASRKNRGRTGELFF,TGTGCCAGCAGGAAAAACAGGGGCCGGACCGGGGAGCTGTTTTTT
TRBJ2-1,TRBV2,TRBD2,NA,CASKFRLAGSIEYNEQFF,TGTGCCAGCAAGTTTAGGCTAGCGGGATCGATCGAGTACAATGAGCAGTTCTTC
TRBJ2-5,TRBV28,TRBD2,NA,CASSSPQGGRETQYF,TGTGCCAGCAGTTCTCCCCAGGGAGGGCGTGAGACCCAGTACTTC
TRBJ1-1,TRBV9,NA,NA,CASSKGGATEAFF,TGTGCCAGCAGCAAAGGGGGGGCCACTGAAGCTTTCTTT
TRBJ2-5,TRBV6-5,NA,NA,CASSPTGLTKESQYF,TGTGCCAGCAGCCCAACGGGACTCACAAAAGAGTCCCAGTACTTC
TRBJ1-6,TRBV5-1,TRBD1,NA,CASSPRTGDDSPLHF,TGCGCCAGCAGCCCGAGGACAGGGGATGATTCACCCCTCCACTTT
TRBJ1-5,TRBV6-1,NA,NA,CASSEAEGQPQHF,TGTGCCAGCAGTGAAGCGGAGGGGCAGCCCCAGCATTTT
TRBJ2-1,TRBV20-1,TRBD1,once,CSASPDRGVRNNEQFF,TGCAGTGCTAGTCCCGACAGGGGGGTCCGGAATAATGAGCAGTTCTTC
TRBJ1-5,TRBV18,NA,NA,CASSPAGMVRNQPQHF,TGTGCCAGCTCACCCGCAGGGATGGTTCGCAATCAGCCCCAGCATTTT
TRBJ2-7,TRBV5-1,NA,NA,CASSLSQDGYYEQYF,TGCGCCAGCAGCTTGAGTCAGGATGGGTACTACGAGCAGTACTTC
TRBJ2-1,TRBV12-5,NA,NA,CASGLSYNEQFF,TGTGCTAGTGGCCTCTCCTACAATGAGCAGTTCTTC
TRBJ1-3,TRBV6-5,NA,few,CASSWDSYSGNTIYF,TGTGCCAGCAGTTGGGACTCATACTCTGGAAACACCATATATTTT
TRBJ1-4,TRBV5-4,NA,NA,CASSLEAGPEKLFF,TGTGCCAGCAGCTTGGAGGCAGGGCCTGAAAAACTGTTTTTT
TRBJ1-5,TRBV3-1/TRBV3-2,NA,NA,CASSQTSGGDQPQHF,TGTGCCAGCAGCCAAACCAGCGGGGGGGATCAGCCCCAGCATTTT
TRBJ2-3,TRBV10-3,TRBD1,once,CAISGGQEITDTQYF,TGTGCCATCAGTGGGGGACAGGAGATCACAGATACGCAGTATTTT
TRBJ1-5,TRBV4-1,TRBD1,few,CASSQEGGSQPQHF,TGCGCCAGCAGCCAAGAAGGGGGCAGCCAGCCCCAGCATTTT
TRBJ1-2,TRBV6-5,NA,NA,CASRVGGGPNYGYTF,TGTGCCAGCAGGGTCGGGGGAGGGCCTAACTATGGCTACACCTTC
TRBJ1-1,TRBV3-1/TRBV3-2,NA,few,CASSLTRRTEAFF,TGTGCCAGCAGCCTTACACGTCGAACTGAAGCTTTCTTT
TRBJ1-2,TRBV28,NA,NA,CASSRGQWANYGYTF,TGTGCCAGCAGTCGCGGACAGTGGGCTAACTATGGCTACACCTTC
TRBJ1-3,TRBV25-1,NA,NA,CASGARGSGNTIYF,TGTGCCAGCGGGGCTAGGGGTTCTGGAAACACCATATATTTT
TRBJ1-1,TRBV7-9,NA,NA,CASSLVSPRVDWVTEAFF,TGTGCCAGCAGCCTAGTCTCGCCTCGGGTAGACTGGGTCACTGAAGCTTTCTTT
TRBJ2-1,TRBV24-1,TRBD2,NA,CATSGSGTYNEQFF,TGTGCCACCAGTGGTAGCGGGACCTACAATGAGCAGTTCTTC
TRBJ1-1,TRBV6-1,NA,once,CASSEAGPNTEAFF,TGTGCCAGCAGTGAAGCGGGGCCGAACACTGAAGCTTTCTTT
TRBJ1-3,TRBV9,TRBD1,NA,CASSTHDRGHSGNTIYF,TGTGCCAGCAGCACCCACGACAGGGGGCACTCTGGAAACACCATATATTTT
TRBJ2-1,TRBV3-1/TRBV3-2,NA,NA,CASSSYRMQFF,TGTGCCAGCAGCTCCTACAGGATGCAGTTCTTC
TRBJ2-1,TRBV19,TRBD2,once,CASSISSGGINEQFF,TGTGCCAGTAGTATATCTAGCGGGGGGATCAATGAGCAGTTCTTC
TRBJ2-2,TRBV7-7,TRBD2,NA,CASSSGLAGYTGELFF,TGTGCTAGCAGTTCCGGACTAGCGGGTTACACCGGGGAGCTGTTTTTT
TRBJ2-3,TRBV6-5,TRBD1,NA,CASTQWGQAADTQYF,TGTGCCAGCACTCAATGGGGACAGGCGGCCGATACGCAGTATTTT
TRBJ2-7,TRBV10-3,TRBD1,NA,CAWGDRAYEQYF,TGTGCCTGGGGTGACAGGGCCTACGAGCAGTACTTC
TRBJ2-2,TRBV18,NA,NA,CASSPLSGLTGELFF,TGTGCCAGCTCACCACTCAGCGGGTTGACCGGGGAGCTGTTTTTT
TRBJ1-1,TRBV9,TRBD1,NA,CASSYRDRGNTEAFF,TGTGCCAGCAGCTATAGAGACAGGGGGAACACTGAAGCTTTCTTT
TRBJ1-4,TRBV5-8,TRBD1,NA,CASSPPTGGREKLFF,TGTGCCAGCAGCCCCCCGACAGGGGGCAGAGAAAAACTGTTTTTT
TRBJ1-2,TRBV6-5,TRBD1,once,CASGGQGAWGYTF,TGTGCCAGCGGGGGACAGGGGGCGTGGGGCTACACCTTC
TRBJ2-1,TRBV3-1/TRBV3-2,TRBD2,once,CASSQPLRGVGGEQFF,TGTGCCAGCAGCCAACCCCTACGGGGGGTGGGGGGGGAGCAGTTCTTC